This T cell receptor (beta chain) was profiled in a study of T cell responses to AZD1222 COVID-19 vaccine (dated by TCRdb to 2020 to 2023). Describing the broader study: AZD1222 recipients whose second dose came at about 4 weeks and those whose second dose came at about 12 weeks were combined into one group, since spike-specific TCR depth and breadth did not differ between the two schedules. Enrollment into the trials was organized by age into subgroups of 18-55, 56-69 and 70-plus years, and those subgroups contained about 160, 30 and 59 TCR-sequenced participants, respectively. TCR sequencing was performed for 230 to 250 trial participants, of whom 200 to 210 were given two doses of AZD1222 and around 25 were given two doses of MenACWY control vaccine.

Overall study outcomes, separate from this receptor: CD4 TCRs associated with the vaccine covered the entire spike protein, and the dominant responses were in regions 160-218 and 743-854. Conclusions about previously exposed vaccinees were limited because only a handful of AZD1222 recipients were SARS-CoV-2 seropositive at baseline. Because no samples from the day 14 peak response were available, repertoires could be characterized only after the peak T cell response. Epitopes outside the regions mutated in the B.1.351 and B.1.1.7 variants were reportedly recognized by nearly half of the unique spike-specific TCRs. Participants were mostly white British and included more females than males, and it was suggested by the authors that clonal diversity may have been underestimated. The 56-69-year group was small, and its depth increase did not reach significance, likely because of low power. After two AZD1222 doses, spike-specific TCR breadth and depth were significantly higher than at day 0 and than in MenACWY recipients.

In light of the paper, this sample's time point label describes: baseline before first vaccination. Samples from vaccinated people were obtained from the UK trials COV001 and COV002, which included a single-blind randomized controlled phase 2/3 trial of AZD1222 (ChAdOx1 nCoV-19) in healthy adults. For TCRbeta chain sequencing, PBMC samples were collected from trial participants at day 0 and at day 28 after the second dose. V loses 3 bases of germline sequence and J loses 5 bases, and the interval between the two ends is 13 bases. Including the terminal cysteine and phenylalanine, the CDR3 comprises 13 residues. This entry keeps only the CDR3 DNA: 39 bases, framed from base 1. The germline V gene (reference sequence) gives CDR1 as DFQATT and CDR2 as SNEGSKA. Turning to this clone: The antigen this receptor binds is unknown. No much larger clone is present one base from it, and per-base qualities are unavailable.

The CDR3 regions of human TCRbeta chains were analyzed by immunosequencing. In the original analysis: TCRs in the repertoires were compared against a reference library of SARS-CoV-2-specific TCRs that had been generated with the MIRA antigen-specificity platform. Breadth was defined as the fraction of unique TCRs that were SARS-CoV-2-associated. Depth was defined as the fraction of total T cells that were SARS-CoV-2-associated. Using the MIRA data, every spike-specific TCR was mapped to the spike region that the TCR reacted to and assigned to either a CD4 or a CD8 class. Log10-transformed breadth and depth values were compared by one-way ANOVA with Sidak's multiple comparisons tests. In its TCRdb copy, this immuneACCESS table keeps in-frame sequences only and misses some clones. Where compared with another copy, unresolved V genes explain less than half of these, and the others have no known cause. The D gene and trimming were derived from the DNA, and the V and J assignments and clone size from that table. Counted in this sample were tens of thousands of clones; about 85% of them appeared once. Clones ranked in the top ten supply 10% to 15% of the sample.

The sequence was collected from an adult in good health. The source was peripheral blood, collected on day 0 of AZD1222 vaccination. Recombination linked TRBV20-1 to TRBJ1-2; the D region possibly corresponds to TRBD1 (5 bases align). The CDR3 reads as follows: CSASSPGLYGYTF. The nucleotide sequence reads as follows: TGCAGTGCTAGTTCCCCGGGACTATATGGCTACACCTTC.